The clone carrying this T cell receptor beta chain showed up many times. Antigen unknown. General observations from the study: Tumor memory CD4+ T cell TCR gene usage clustered with blood and lymph node memory CD4+ cells and lymph node naive CD4+ cells.

After constant-region reverse-primer amplification, full-length variable regions underwent semi-nested PCR with Nested Universal Primer A. TCRdb called the 5' RACE reads again in MiXCR, with one record for every CDR3 protein. The table has approximately 47,000 distinct CDR3 sequences, 25% to 30% seen once. Trimming pared 8 bases from V and 8 bases from J, leaving 10 bases between. This CDR3 contains 12 residues. In germline, CDR1 is MNHEY, CDR2 SVGAGI. The sequencing input was naive CD4+ T cells sorted from blood. The subset was: naive CD4+ T cells, CD4+CD45RA+CD25-. The chain has TRBV6-5 and TRBJ1-6; no reliable D call. The sequence derives from a female donor with breast cancer. The CDR3 here is CASHNVDSPLHF. The CDR3 DNA is TGTGCCAGCCACAATGTTGATTCACCCCTCCACTTT.